Presented here are 21 T cell receptor beta chains from one specimen sequenced in a study of response to subunit inactivated influenza vaccine. TCRdb recomputed calls from the RT-PCR reads with MiXCR, one row per CDR3 protein. This table holds about 500,000 distinct CDR3 sequences, more than 15% found once. Specimen: CD4+ T cells sorted from PBMCs, collected 23 to 25 months after vaccination. These TCRs come from a man aged 50-75 years who received an inactivated influenza vaccine.

This chain links TRBV5-6 with TRBJ2-2; weak D call: TRBD2 (5 bases). Trimming shortened V by 4 bases and J by 3 bases, and 13 bases separated the two germline ends. In germline, CDR1 is SGHDT, CDR2 YYEEEE. CDR3 size: 15 residues. The CDR3 loop reads CASSPERSYTGELFF. CDR3 in DNA: TGTGCCAGCAGCCCGGAGCGGTCGTACACCGGGGAGCTGTTTTTT. Complete variable domain (other parts from reference TRBV5-6 and TRBJ2-2): DAGVTQSPTHLIKTRGQQVTLRCSPKSGHDTVSWYQQALGQGPQFIFQYYEEEERQRGNFPDRFSGHQFPNYSSELNVNALLLGDSALYLCASSPERSYTGELFFGEGSRLTVL.

The V gene is TRBV6-6, the J gene TRBJ2-5; unclear D gene. The CDR3 runs to 13 residues. V lost 6 bases, J lost 5 bases, and 13 bases lay in between. CDR1 MNHNY and CDR2 SVGAGI come from the germline V gene (reference sequence). This CDR3 reads CASRQPGVETQYF. CDR3 nucleotide sequence: TGTGCCAGCAGGCAGCCCGGCGTCGAGACCCAGTACTTC.

The V call is TRBV12-3 or TRBV12-4, the J call TRBJ2-1, with TRBD2 matching over 16 bases. With 5 bases clipped from V and 12 bases from J, the junction kept 7 bases outside the gene matches. The CDR3 extends over 15 amino acids. CDR3 sequence reads: CASSPGTSGRAGQFF. In DNA form, the CDR3 reads TGTGCCAGCAGTCCAGGGACTAGCGGGAGGGCCGGGCAGTTCTTC.

The chain recombines TRBV5-1 with TRBJ2-3; D may be TRBD1 (6 bases). The CDR3 consists of 15 residues. V lost 4 bases, J lost 1 base, and 13 bases lay in between. Germline V gene sequence: CDR1 SGHRS, CDR2 YFSETQ. Written as DNA, the CDR3 is TGCGCCAGCAGCCCCGACAGGAAACGCACAGATACGCAGTATTTT. Translation: CASSPDRKRTDTQYF. Full variable domain (rest looked up from reference TRBV5-1 and TRBJ2-3): KAGVTQTPRYLIKTRGQQVTLSCSPISGHRSVSWYQQTPGQGLQFLFEYFSETQRNKGNFPGRFSGRQFSNSRSEMNVSTLELGDSALYLCASSPDRKRTDTQYFGPGTRLTVL.

This clonotype was picked up a small number of times. The genes are TRBV28 and TRBJ2-6; no firm D call. V was shortened by 4 bases and J by 0 bases, with 10 bases between the two germline ends. Per germline, CDR1 MDHEN and CDR2 SYDVKM. The CDR3 extends over 16 amino acids. In DNA form, the CDR3 reads TGTGCCAGCAGTTCCTACACCCTCTCTGGGGCCAACGTCCTGACTTTC. Translation gives CASSSYTLSGANVLTF. Full variable domain (rest looked up from reference TRBV28 and TRBJ2-6): DVKVTQSSRYLVKRTGEKVFLECVQDMDHENMFWYRQDPGLGLRLIYFSYDVKMKEKGDIPEGYSVSREKKERFSLILESASTNQTSMYLCASSSYTLSGANVLTFGAGSRLTVL.

This clonotype has just a few counts. The chain is built from TRBV7-2 and TRBJ2-1, with 8 positions matching TRBD2. The CDR3 runs 17 residues. With 4 bases clipped from V and 2 bases from J, the junction kept 10 bases outside the gene matches. The germline V gene encodes CDR1 SGHTA and CDR2 FQGNSA. The CDR3 DNA is TGTGCCAGCAGCTCCCTTTGGGGCGGGAGGACCTACAATGAGCAGTTCTTC. Its translation is CASSSLWGGRTYNEQFF.

This clonotype was observed once. The J gene is TRBJ1-1, the V gene TRBV7-2; D might be TRBD1 (5 bases). With 3 bases removed from V and 8 bases from J, the gap between germline ends came to 13 bases. This CDR3 comprises 13 residues. Germline assignment: CDR1 SGHTA and CDR2 FQGNSA. CDR3 protein: CASSLSRGEEAFF. In nucleotides, the CDR3 is TGTGCCAGCAGCTTGTCGAGGGGAGAAGAAGCTTTCTTT.

V gene TRBV9 combines with J gene TRBJ2-7, with 9 bases aligning to TRBD2. V lost 0 bases to trimming and J lost 1 base; unmatched junction nucleotides: 5. Germline CDR1 reads SGDLS; CDR2 reads YYNGEE. CDR3 length equals 16 residues. The CDR3 is CASSVGPSGNSYEQYF. The DNA for the CDR3 is TGTGCCAGCAGCGTAGGTCCTAGCGGGAATTCCTACGAGCAGTACTTC.

Comment on this clonotype: No DNA is shown, since the ends of the CDR3 on it are uncertain; the CDR3 is the one TCRdb lists. The rearrangement links TRBV21-1 to TRBJ2-6; the table assigns TRBD1, which was not confirmed against the DNA. TRBV21-1 counts as a pseudogene. The CDR3 has 19 amino acids, counting both end residues. CDR3 protein: CASSTTGAAVGSGANVLTF.

This chain links TRBV29-1 with TRBJ2-7, with 8 bases that match TRBD1. The CDR3 runs 12 residues. Looked up from germline, CDR1 is SQVTM and CDR2 is ANQGSEA. Germline trimming cut 1 base from V and 6 bases from J; bases unmatched to any gene: 2. The CDR3 nucleotides read TGCAGCGTTGAAGGGGACAGGCGCGAGCAGTACTTC. Translation: CSVEGDRREQYF.

This clonotype was observed at least ten times. The V call is TRBV29-1, the J call TRBJ2-3, with 11 bases lining up with TRBD2. Trimming removed 2 bases from V and 0 bases from J; junction bases left unmatched: 4. There are 16 residues in the CDR3. Per germline, CDR1 SQVTM and CDR2 ANQGSEA. CDR3 bases: TGCAGCGTTGAACCGAGGACTAGCGGGAGCACAGATACGCAGTATTTT. This gives the protein CSVEPRTSGSTDTQYF.

This CDR3 is CASSKRAGGYGYTF. The CDR3, as DNA: TGCGCCAGCAGCAAAAGGGCAGGGGGCTATGGCTACACCTTC. The genes are TRBV4-1 and TRBJ1-2; TRBD1 matches 7 bases. This CDR3 has 14 residues. Germline V CDR1 and CDR2: MGHRA, YSYEKL. Trimming at V came to 5 bases and at J to 4 bases, leaving 7 bases not matched to a gene.

The chain couples TRBV28 to TRBJ2-5; 11 bases map to TRBD1. CDR3 length: 16 residues. V was pared by 6 bases and J by 1 base, with 7 bases of the junction left unmatched. Germline V CDR1 and CDR2: MDHEN, SYDVKM. The CDR3 reads CASRKDRGLLQETQYF. Written as DNA, the CDR3 is TGTGCCAGCAGGAAGGACAGGGGGCTCCTCCAAGAGACCCAGTACTTC.

This clonotype was seen only a few times. This chain links TRBV29-1 with TRBJ2-1; 8 bases are a match to TRBD2. Looked up from germline, CDR1 is SQVTM and CDR2 is ANQGSEA. The CDR3 runs to 14 residues. Trimming took 8 bases from V and 6 from J; bases not matched to a gene: 12. CDR3 coding DNA: TGCAGCTCTGGACGGGGGGGGGCACTCAATGAGCAGTTCTTC. Its translation is CSSGRGGALNEQFF.

The J gene is TRBJ2-2, the V gene TRBV4-3, with D hard to call. The CDR3 is 14 amino acids. The V end was cut by 4 bases, the J end by 7 bases, with 13 bases between. CDR1 and CDR2 (germline): LGHNA, YSLEER. This chain's CDR3 is CASSPFVGGGELFF. DNA for the CDR3: TGCGCCAGCAGCCCCTTCGTAGGCGGCGGGGAGCTGTTTTTT.

This clonotype has a count of ten or more. J is TRBJ2-2 and V is TRBV11-2, with D maybe TRBD2 (6 bases). The germline V gene encodes CDR1 SGHAT and CDR2 FQNNGV. V lost 3 bases, J lost 4 bases, and 12 bases lay in between. The CDR3 consists of 15 residues. This chain's CDR3 is CASSLGLKSTGELFF. The CDR3 nucleotides read TGTGCCAGCAGCTTGGGACTGAAATCCACCGGGGAGCTGTTTTTT.

This clonotype was seen more than once but under ten times. The V and J genes are TRBV20-1 and TRBJ2-7, with 11 bases fitting TRBD2. Per the germline V gene, CDR1 is DFQATT and CDR2 is SNEGSKA (reference sequence). Trimming cost V 7 bases and J 6 bases; bases outside gene matches: 8. CDR3 length: 13 amino acids. CDR3 DNA sequence: TGCAGTGTGACCCGTAGCGGGAGGGGCGAGCAGTACTTC. The encoded protein is CSVTRSGRGEQYF.

In its sample, this clonotype was seen a few times. This chain links TRBV3-1 with TRBJ1-1, with 8 nucleotides matching TRBD1. This CDR3 comprises 15 residues. V lost 4 bases to trimming and J lost 2 bases; unmatched junction nucleotides: 6. Germline CDR1 and CDR2: LGHDT and YNNKEL (reference sequence). The CDR3 DNA sequence: TGTGCCAGCAGCCTCAGCGCAGGGGGCAACACTGAAGCTTTCTTT. It codes for CASSLSAGGNTEAFF.

This clonotype was observed many times. The V call is TRBV29-1, the J call TRBJ1-1; possibly TRBD1 for D (6 bases). Germline CDR1 is SQVTM and CDR2 is ANQGSEA. V was clipped by 4 bases and J by 0 bases, with 9 bases between them. The CDR3 spans 13 residues. This CDR3 is CSVAGQMNTEAFF. CDR3 DNA: TGCAGCGTTGCAGGACAGATGAACACTGAAGCTTTCTTT.

This clonotype has at least ten counts. V gene TRBV3-1 combines with J gene TRBJ2-1; the D gene is possibly TRBD2 (7 bases). Trimming stripped 4 bases from V and 4 bases from J, with 17 bases between. In germline, CDR1 is LGHDT, CDR2 YNNKEL (reference sequence). The CDR3 runs to 16 residues. In nucleotides, the CDR3 is TGTGCCAGCAGCCCCCGCGGCGGGGGCGATTACAATGAGCAGTTCTTC. Translation gives CASSPRGGGDYNEQFF.

Of note for this clonotype: A read error is likely, as this CDR3 ends without the conserved phenylalanine or tryptophan. The chain combines TRBV6-1 with TRBJ2-4; D is possibly TRBD1 (7 bases). Trimming pared 4 bases from V and 4 bases from J, leaving 17 bases between. The CDR3 covers 16 residues. Germline-derived CDR1 and CDR2 are MNHNS and SASEGT. In nucleotides, the CDR3 is TGTGCCAGCAGTGGCGGGACAGCCCGTGGGAAAAACATTCAGTACATC. This encodes CASSGGTARGKNIQYI.